Presented here are 20 T cell receptor beta chains from one specimen sequenced in a study of post-analysis software for immune sequencing data. Study-wide results and limits: TRBV5-6, TRBV5-1 and TRBV20-1 belonged to a set of roughly five TRBV segments that were more frequent in patients than controls.

Incorporated into the TCR beta cDNA libraries were unique molecular identifiers, which served to reduce PCR and sequencing biases. TCRdb independently ran MiXCR on the PCR reads; one entry per CDR3 protein. The sample lists 400,000 to 500,000 distinct CDR3 sequences, about 40% occurring once. For these receptors, no antigen is known. The source material was blood. Receptors originate from a girl aged 2-10 years with multiple sclerosis.

This clonotype was seen a few times. The J gene is TRBJ1-1, the V gene TRBV6-1; D not resolved. Trimming removed 6 bases from V and 1 base from J, with 12 bases in between. Germline CDR1 and CDR2: MNHNS and SASEGT. The CDR3 sequence is 14 residues long. CDR3 nucleotide sequence: TGTGCCAGCAGACTCCTCAGCCCGAACACTGAAGCTTTCTTT. Its translation: CASRLLSPNTEAFF.

Many counts were recorded for this clonotype. V is TRBV20-1 and J is TRBJ2-3, with 11 bases matching TRBD2. Germline V gives CDR1 DFQATT, CDR2 SNEGSKA (reference sequence). The CDR3 spans 15 residues. The J segment lost 3 bases and the V segment lost 0 bases, leaving 2 bases of the junction unmatched. The CDR3 coding sequence is TGCAGTGCTAGAGATAGCGGGAGGGGTACAGATACGCAGTATTTT. It specifies CSARDSGRGTDTQYF.

This clonotype was seen only once. V and J are TRBV20-1 and TRBJ1-5; D remains unclear. Trimming cost V 5 bases and J 7 bases, with 18 bases left between them. CDR3 length: 14 amino acids. Germline V gene lookup returns CDR1 DFQATT and CDR2 SNEGSKA (reference sequence). The chain's CDR3 is CSARFLSGGQPQHF. The CDR3 bases are TGCAGTGCTCGCTTCCTATCGGGTGGACAGCCCCAGCATTTT.

This chain uses TRBV24-1 with TRBJ2-3; 9 nucleotides match TRBD2. The CDR3 consists of 15 residues. J was trimmed by 6 bases and V by 4 bases; bases with no gene match: 7. Germline loops: CDR1 KGHDR, CDR2 SFDVKD. For the CDR3, the DNA is TGTGCCACCAGTGACGGTAGCGGGAGCGGGGATACGCAGTATTTT. Translation: CATSDGSGSGDTQYF.

The J gene is TRBJ2-2, the V gene TRBV12-3 or TRBV12-4, with 8 bases fitting TRBD2. This CDR3 spans 15 amino acids. V trimming: 5 bases; J trimming: 5 bases; junction bases outside the gene matches: 7. The CDR3 sequence is CASSPGLVGTGELFF. CDR3 in DNA: TGTGCCAGCAGTCCGGGACTAGTCGGGACCGGGGAGCTGTTTTTT.

This clonotype has just a few counts. The chain couples TRBV6-2 or TRBV6-3 to TRBJ2-7; 14 bases are a match to TRBD2. Judging by the DNA end, TRBJ2-5 fits better; the J call may be wrong. Looked up from germline, CDR1 is MNHEY and CDR2 is SVGEGT. CDR3 size: 15 residues. The CDR3 DNA sequence: TGTGCCAGCAGCAGGGGACTAGCGGGAGCAGAGACCCAGTACTTC. It yields the protein CASSRGLAGAETQYF.

The chain links TRBV15 to TRBJ1-2, with D possibly matching TRBD1 (6 bases). The V and J ends lost 0 bases and 2 bases respectively, with 22 bases between them. There are 19 residues in the CDR3. Per the germline V gene, CDR1 is LNHNV and CDR2 is YYDKDF (reference sequence). The CDR3 protein is CATSRDRGGLPAGNYGYTF. The CDR3 coding sequence is TGTGCCACCAGCAGAGATAGGGGGGGACTTCCCGCAGGGAACTATGGCTACACCTTC.

The table lists this clonotype with a few counts. The rearrangement joins TRBV18 to TRBJ1-2, with 7 bases identical to TRBD1. This CDR3 comprises 18 residues. J lost 3 bases, V lost 1 base, and 14 bases had no gene match. Germline CDR1 is KGHSH and CDR2 is LQKENI. CDR3 residues: CASSPRLVTGDAYYGYTF. The CDR3 region has the DNA TGTGCCAGCTCACCACGTCTAGTAACAGGGGACGCCTACTATGGCTACACCTTC.

This clonotype occurred a few times. This chain joins TRBV3-1 and TRBJ2-7; D is unclear. The germline V and J ends were trimmed by 2 bases and 2 bases, with 10 bases remaining between them. Germline CDR1 LGHDT, CDR2 YNNKEL (reference sequence). CDR3 length: 14 residues. The CDR3 sequence: CASSQFAVAYEQYF. CDR3 sequence (DNA): TGTGCCAGCAGCCAATTCGCCGTGGCCTACGAGCAGTACTTC.

This clonotype was seen only a few times. The chain employs TRBV3-1 and TRBJ2-7; possibly TRBD2 for D (5 bases). The CDR3 is 13 residues long. Germline V gene lookup returns CDR1 LGHDT and CDR2 YNNKEL (reference sequence). Trimming took 2 bases from V and 5 from J, leaving 10 bases between them. In DNA, the CDR3 is TGTGCCAGCAGCCAATTCGGGCGGGACGAGCAGTACTTC. It specifies CASSQFGRDEQYF.

This clonotype was detected once. This chain links TRBV5-8 with TRBJ2-2; 9 nucleotides agree with TRBD2. J gave up 6 bases and V 0 bases, and 6 bases lay outside the gene matches. Germline-derived CDR1 and CDR2 are SGHTS and YDEGEE. CDR3 length equals 16 residues. The CDR3 coding sequence is TGTGCCAGCAGCTTGGCCGAGCGGGGGGACGCCGGGGAGCTGTTTTTT. Protein sequence: CASSLAERGDAGELFF.

The chain links TRBV7-9 to TRBJ1-5; 7 bases map to TRBD1. The germline V gene has CDR1 SEHNR and CDR2 FQNEAQ (reference sequence). After removal of 0 bases from V and 2 bases from J, the junction contained 10 bases not matched to a gene. There are 18 residues in the CDR3. CDR3 sequence: CASSLAGGEDGGNQPQHF. In DNA, the CDR3 is TGTGCCAGCAGCTTAGCAGGGGGCGAAGACGGCGGCAATCAGCCCCAGCATTTT.

The gene calls are TRBV7-2 and TRBJ1-4; D gene unclear. The CDR3 is 12 amino acids. The germline V gene encodes CDR1 SGHTA and CDR2 FQGNSA. Trimming took off 5 bases at V and 8 bases at J, with 9 bases between the two ends. CDR3 loop: CASSASPEKLFF. The DNA for the CDR3 is TGTGCCAGCAGCGCCTCCCCCGAAAAACTGTTTTTT.

The rearrangement joins TRBV5-1 to TRBJ2-3; 7 nucleotides match TRBD1. The germline V gene has CDR1 SGHRS and CDR2 YFSETQ. This CDR3 comprises 14 residues. V shed 4 bases, J shed 4 bases, and the junction held 6 bases outside the gene matches. The DNA of the CDR3 is TGCGCCAGCAGCGCCACAGGGGTGCCAGATACGCAGTATTTT. Encoded protein: CASSATGVPDTQYF.

The chain carries TRBV7-2 and TRBJ2-1; 9 bases are a match to TRBD1. This CDR3 has 13 amino acids. Trimming removed 10 bases from V and 4 bases from J; junction bases left unmatched: 5. Looked up from germline, CDR1 is SGHTA and CDR2 is FQGNSA. The chain's CDR3 is CAIPGQGYNEQFF. CDR3 DNA: TGTGCCATCCCGGGACAGGGTTACAATGAGCAGTTCTTC.

On this clonotype itself: A much larger clone lies one base from this, so it may be a read error. The chain has TRBV20-1 and TRBJ1-2, with D possibly matching TRBD1 (5 bases). The CDR3 length is 14 residues. From germline, CDR1 is DFQATT and CDR2 SNEGSKA (reference sequence). The CDR3 region is CSARVWGIDYGYIF. CDR3 in DNA: TGCAGTGCTAGAGTCTGGGGGATAGACTATGGCTACATCTTC.

The J gene is TRBJ1-5, the V gene TRBV5-5; D is undetermined. Germline V gene data show CDR1 as SGHKS and CDR2 as YYEKEE (reference sequence). The ends were cut back, 1 base at V and 4 bases at J, with 6 bases in the middle. The CDR3 has 13 residues. The CDR3 bases are TGTGCCAGCAGCTTGTTGAAGAATCAGCCCCAGCATTTT. Translating it yields CASSLLKNQPQHF.

The table lists this clonotype with a few counts. V gene TRBV6-2 or TRBV6-3 combines with J gene TRBJ1-2; possibly TRBD1 for D (6 bases). Trimming stripped 7 bases from V and 3 bases from J, with 21 bases between. The CDR3 totals 16 residues. CDR1 MNHEY and CDR2 SVGEGT come from the germline V gene. CDR3 loop: CASIRAHRDTHYGYTF. For the CDR3, the DNA is TGTGCCAGCATTCGAGCTCACCGGGACACCCACTATGGCTACACCTTC.

The J gene is TRBJ2-3, the V gene TRBV20-1, with 8 positions matching TRBD2. The CDR3 totals 12 residues. J was trimmed by 4 bases and V by 4 bases; bases with no gene match: 1. The germline CDR1 and CDR2 sequences are DFQATT and SNEGSKA (reference sequence). DNA of the CDR3: TGCAGTGCTACCGGGAGGGCAGATACGCAGTATTTT. Translation: CSATGRADTQYF.

This clonotype has more than one count but fewer than ten. J is TRBJ2-5 and V is TRBV20-1, with a tentative D call TRBD2 (6 bases). The CDR3 totals 13 residues. Germline V gives CDR1 DFQATT, CDR2 SNEGSKA (reference sequence). The V and J ends lost 6 bases and 2 bases respectively, with 13 bases between them. CDR3 nucleotide sequence: TGCAGTGCGCAGGACTATAATCAAGAGACCCAGTACTTC. It encodes CSAQDYNQETQYF.